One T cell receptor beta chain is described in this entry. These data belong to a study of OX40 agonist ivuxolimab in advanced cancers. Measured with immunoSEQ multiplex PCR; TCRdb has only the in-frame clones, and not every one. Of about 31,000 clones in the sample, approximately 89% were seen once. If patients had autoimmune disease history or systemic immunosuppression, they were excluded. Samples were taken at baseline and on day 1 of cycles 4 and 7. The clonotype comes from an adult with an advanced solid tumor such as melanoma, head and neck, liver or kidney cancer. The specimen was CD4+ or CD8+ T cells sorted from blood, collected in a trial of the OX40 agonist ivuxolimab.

The chain's CDR3 is CASSLYGQRNTEAFF. In DNA, the CDR3 is TGTGCCAGCAGCTTATACGGACAGAGGAACACTGAAGCTTTCTTT. The J gene is TRBJ1-1, the V gene TRBV13, with D possibly matching TRBD1 (6 bases). CDR3 length equals 15 residues. V dropped 2 bases and J dropped 1 base, with 11 bases sitting between them. CDR1 is PRHDT and CDR2 is FYEKMQ in the germline V gene (reference sequence).